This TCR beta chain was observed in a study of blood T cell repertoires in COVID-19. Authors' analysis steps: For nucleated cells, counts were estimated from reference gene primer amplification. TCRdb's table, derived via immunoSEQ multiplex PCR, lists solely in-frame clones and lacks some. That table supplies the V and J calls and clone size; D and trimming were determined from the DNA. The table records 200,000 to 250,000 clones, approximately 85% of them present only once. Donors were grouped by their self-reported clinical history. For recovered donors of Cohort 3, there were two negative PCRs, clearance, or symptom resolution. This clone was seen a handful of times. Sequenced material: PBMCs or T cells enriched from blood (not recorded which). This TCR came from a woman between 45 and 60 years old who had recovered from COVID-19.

CDR3 sequence (DNA): TGCGCCAGCAGCCACGGGTATAATGAAAAACTGTTTTTT. It specifies CASSHGYNEKLFF. V and J are TRBV4-3 and TRBJ1-4; D unresolved. Germline V lookup: CDR1 LGHNA, CDR2 YSLEER. Between the trimmed V and J ends, which lost 3 bases and 4 bases, there was a span of 6 bases. CDR3 length: 13 amino acids.